This TCR beta chain stems from a study of blood T cell repertoires in COVID-19. At the level of the study: Sites across the United States, Italy and Spain contributed samples from acute and convalescent COVID-19.

Authors' processing steps: From reference gene primer amplification, estimates of nucleated cell counts were derived. The table came from immunoSEQ multiplex PCR; TCRdb's copy has only in-frame clones and leaves some out. That table is the source of V, J and clone size, and D and trimming were worked out from the DNA. The profile shows roughly 100,000 clones, approximately 76% of them singletons. The CDR3 contains 13 residues. V lost 8 bases, J lost 4 bases, and 4 bases stayed unmatched. Germline assignment: CDR1 MGHDK and CDR2 SYGVNS. The chain employs TRBV25-1 and TRBJ1-2, with 10 bases fitting TRBD1. Specimen: peripheral blood. This receptor was taken from a woman in her sixties or seventies with acute or convalescent COVID-19. The CDR3 nucleotides are TGTGCCAGCGGGGGACAGGGGCTCTATGGCTACACCTTC. Protein sequence: CASGGQGLYGYTF.